This entry concerns a single TCR beta chain. As yet, its antigen is unknown. J lost 4 bases, V lost 7 bases, and 20 bases had no gene match. This CDR3 comprises 19 residues. The germline V gene encodes CDR1 LNHDA and CDR2 SQIVND (reference sequence). The data are from a study of cytotoxic CD8 clonotypes in ibrutinib-treated CLL. Study-wide results and caveats: Clonality was elevated at ibrutinib response and had returned toward baseline at progression.

TCRdb keeps only in-frame clones here, not all; method: immunoSEQ multiplex PCR. This sample has approximately 280,000 clones, with approximately 76% found just once. The material was PBMCs, obtained at disease progression, from a patient treated with ibrutinib. The TCR comes from a human donor with chronic lymphocytic leukemia. The J gene is TRBJ2-2, the V gene TRBV19, with 8 nucleotides matching TRBD1. The CDR3 region has the DNA TGTGCCAGTACGGACGGGCAGGGGGCCCGTTGGGATATCACCGGGGAGCTGTTTTTT. Translated: CASTDGQGARWDITGELFF.